The clone carrying this TCR beta chain showed up just once. Its antigen is not known. PCR employed 60 Vbeta and 13 Jbeta primers. How the authors handled the data: The count from a later analysis was 79 million or so unique TCR beta chains, around 10 million of them shared. This table comes from immunoSEQ multiplex PCR, and its TCRdb copy is limited to in-frame clones, with some not included. That table supplies the V and J calls and clone size; D and trimming were determined from the DNA. The sample includes about 110,000 clones, 73% of them seen just once. The data are from a study of cytomegalovirus exposure and HLA in healthy donors. Looking at the study overall: A previous analysis identified 117 million unique TCR beta sequences derived from about 180 million T cells.

V lost 1 base and J lost 1; bases outside the gene matches: 1. The CDR3 spans 15 residues. Germline V gene data show CDR1 as SEHNR and CDR2 as FQNEAQ (reference sequence). Study-wide findings and caveats: Per a prior analysis, the majority of TCR beta V segments were productive roughly 90% or roughly 30% of the time. Later analysis associated a missense DCLRE1C variant with TCR beta V- and J-gene trimming.

The TCR comes from a woman between 40 and 55 years old in good health and CMV-seronegative. This sequence joins TRBV7-9 and TRBJ1-1; 9 bases line up with TRBD1. Sequencing input: PBMCs. CDR3 sequence reads: CASSLGTGANTEAFF. CDR3 nucleotide sequence: TGTGCCAGCAGCTTAGGGACAGGGGCGAACACTGAAGCTTTCTTT.